This T cell receptor beta chain originates from a study of human T cells and chemical hapten exposure. TCRdb re-derived calls from the RACE reads in MiXCR, one entry per CDR3 protein. The sample records 65,000 to 95,000 distinct CDR3 sequences, approximately 10% being singletons. The time point was: patch test 1, 2 weeks after DPC sensitization. Treatment: therapeutic diphenylcyclopropenone sensitization with weekly scalp DPC. Blood draws came first, before each patch test. This CDR3 spans 12 amino acids. Germline values: CDR1 MNHNY, CDR2 SVGAGI (reference sequence). This clonotype has at least ten counts. Germline and junction disagree at one end, which may indicate a read error.

This specimen was whole blood, taken in connection with sensitization to the hapten diphenylcyclopropenone (DPC). The chain carries TRBV6-6 and TRBJ2-2, with D perhaps TRBD1 or TRBD2 (5 bases each). The sequence derives from an older woman with alopecia areata. Some clones in this sample may be carry-over from other donors' samples. The CDR3 loop is CVSWGYTGELFF. The CDR3 bases are TGTGTCAGCTGGGGGTACACCGGGGAGCTGTTTTTT.